This T cell receptor beta chain was obtained from a study of cytomegalovirus exposure and HLA in healthy donors. Vbeta (60) and Jbeta (13) primers were used in the PCR. Data came from immunoSEQ multiplex PCR; TCRdb stores just in-frame clones and leaves some out. The table has approximately 69,000 clones, 60% to 75% seen once. Germline V CDR1 and CDR2: LNHDA, SQIVND (reference sequence). The CDR3 covers 12 residues. J was trimmed by 7 bases and V by 7 bases; bases with no gene match: 5. The sequencing sample was made of PBMCs. The chain employs TRBV19 and TRBJ1-2; 8 nucleotides line up with TRBD1. This TCR came from a man in his forties or fifties in good health and CMV-seropositive. CDR3 loop: CASTDRGGGYTF. In nucleotides, the CDR3 is TGTGCCAGTACCGACAGGGGTGGTGGCTACACCTTC.